A single sample gave rise to the 16 T cell receptor beta chains below, sequenced in a study of T cells in Graves' hyperthyroidism and ophthalmopathy. Amplification targeted TCR beta CDR3 regions from RNA transcripts. Using the HTBI primer set, a first-round RT-PCR was run on the TCR CDR3. Each CDR3 protein gets one entry after TCRdb re-called the multiplex PCR reads with MiXCR. The sample records more than 450,000 distinct CDR3 sequences, nearly 20% being singletons. The material sequenced was blood. The receptor source for this set is a man aged 40-50 years with Graves' ophthalmopathy.

This rearrangement joins TRBV29-1 to TRBJ1-1; the D gene is possibly TRBD1 (5 bases). Germline V gene data show CDR1 as SQVTM and CDR2 as ANQGSEA. This CDR3 is built from 14 residues. The V end lost 5 bases, the J end lost 1 base, and 14 bases lay between the germline ends. The CDR3 coding sequence is TGCAGCGTTTCGGGCAGGGTAGGGAACACTGAAGCTTTCTTT. The encoded protein is CSVSGRVGNTEAFF.

The table lists this clonotype with a few counts. The J gene is TRBJ1-1, the V gene TRBV18; maybe TRBD1 (5 bases). Germline V gene lookup returns CDR1 KGHSH and CDR2 LQKENI. The CDR3 is made up of 18 amino acids. V lost 3 bases and J lost 2, with 22 bases in between. The chain's CDR3 is CASSPYKRAQTVNTEAFF. DNA for the CDR3: TGTGCCAGCTCACCGTACAAGAGGGCACAGACAGTAAACACTGAAGCTTTCTTT.

This clonotype was found many times. The chain combines TRBV30 with TRBJ2-1; TRBD2 matches 11 bases. This CDR3 spans 15 amino acids. CDR1 and CDR2 from the germline V gene are GTSNPN and SVGIG (reference sequence). J lost 2 bases, V lost 3 bases, and 3 bases had no gene match. The CDR3, as DNA: TGTGCCTGGAGCGCTAGCGGGGGGCCCTACAATGAGCAGTTCTTC. The encoded protein is CAWSASGGPYNEQFF. The variable domain in full, completed from reference TRBV30 and TRBJ2-1, reads SQTIHQWPATLVQPVGSPLSLECTVEGTSNPNLYWYRQAAGRGLQLLFYSVGIGQISSEVPQNLSASRPQDRQFILSSKKLLLSDSGFYLCAWSASGGPYNEQFFGPGTRLTVL.

This clonotype was picked up a small number of times. This chain connects TRBV12-3 or TRBV12-4 to TRBJ2-4; 7 nucleotides match TRBD2. V dropped 9 bases and J dropped 4; count of bases not matched to a gene: 9. The CDR3 is made up of 14 amino acids. The CDR3 nucleotides read TGTGCCAGTGGACCGGGACTATCAAAAAACATTCAGTACTTC. It encodes CASGPGLSKNIQYF.

The gene calls are TRBV7-9 and TRBJ2-2; 7 bases agree with TRBD1. This CDR3 region has 15 residues. Germline values: CDR1 SEHNR, CDR2 FQNEAQ (reference sequence). The V gene end was trimmed by 6 bases and the J gene end by 1 base; junction bases not matched to a gene: 5. The CDR3 is CASRRQGENTGELFF. CDR3 DNA: TGTGCCAGCAGAAGACAGGGAGAGAACACCGGGGAGCTGTTTTTT. The full variable domain, with the rest looked up from reference TRBV7-9 and TRBJ2-2, is DTGVSQNPRHKITKRGQNVTFRCDPISEHNRLYWYRQTLGQGPEFLTYFQNEAQLEKSRLLSDRFSAERPKGSFSTLEIQRTEQGDSAMYLCASRRQGENTGELFFGEGSRLTVL.

This chain uses TRBV7-2 with TRBJ2-1; 10 nucleotides align to TRBD2. Unmatched junction bases numbered 15, after V lost 5 bases and J lost 8 bases. CDR1 is SGHTA and CDR2 is FQGNSA in the germline V gene. The CDR3 is made up of 17 amino acids. CDR3 loop: CASSPRGSSGGSYEQFF. Written as DNA, the CDR3 is TGTGCCAGCAGCCCCAGAGGCTCTAGCGGGGGCTCGTATGAGCAGTTCTTC.

This clonotype was seen a few times. The chain couples TRBV28 to TRBJ2-7; TRBD2 is a possible D gene (6 bases). Trimming shortened V by 1 base and J by 2 bases, and 33 bases separated the two germline ends. The germline gives CDR1 MDHEN, CDR2 SYDVKM. The CDR3 consists of 22 residues. The CDR3 DNA reads TGTGCCAGCAGTTTATCAGGTTGGGGGTCGGCTAGTGGGGGGAGGAGTCCCTACGAGCAGTACTTC. Protein: CASSLSGWGSASGGRSPYEQYF.

This clonotype was seen at least ten times. This rearrangement joins TRBV11-1 to TRBJ2-3; 10 bases are shared with TRBD1. Germline-derived CDR1 and CDR2 are SGHAT and FQDESV (reference sequence). V was clipped by 0 bases and J by 6 bases; unmatched bases: 6. The CDR3 sequence is 16 residues long. The CDR3 reads CASSLALRQGADTQYF. CDR3 in DNA: TGTGCCAGCAGCTTAGCCCTCCGACAGGGGGCGGATACGCAGTATTTT. The full variable domain, rest sourced from reference TRBV11-1 and TRBJ2-3, is EAEVAQSPRYKITEKSQAVAFWCDPISGHATLYWYRQILGQGPELLVQFQDESVVDDSQLPKDRFSAERLKGVDSTLKIQPAELGDSAMYLCASSLALRQGADTQYFGPGTRLTVL.

The chain joins TRBV28 to TRBJ2-3; the match to TRBD2 covers 7 bases. The length of the CDR3 is 18 residues. Germline-derived CDR1 and CDR2 are MDHEN and SYDVKM. V trimming: 4 bases; J trimming: 8 bases; junction bases outside the gene matches: 21. This CDR3 reads CASSYYSGGGIILGTQYF. CDR3 bases: TGTGCCAGCAGTTACTATTCGGGGGGAGGGATCATTTTAGGTACGCAGTATTTT. The variable domain in full, with the rest retrieved from reference TRBV28 and TRBJ2-3, is DVKVTQSSRYLVKRTGEKVFLECVQDMDHENMFWYRQDPGLGLRLIYFSYDVKMKEKGDIPEGYSVSREKKERFSLILESASTNQTSMYLCASSYYSGGGIILGTQYFGPGTRLTVL.

In this sample, this clonotype turned up a few times. The rearrangement joins TRBV2 to TRBJ2-1, with a weak D call TRBD2 (5 bases). Germline V gene sequence: CDR1 SNHLY, CDR2 FYNNEI. V shed 3 bases and J shed 2 bases, with 14 bases lying between them. This CDR3 spans 16 amino acids. CDR3 sequence reads: CASSDGPASPYNEQFF. The CDR3 DNA reads as TGTGCCAGCAGTGACGGTCCGGCTAGCCCCTACAATGAGCAGTTCTTC.

This clonotype was found many times. The chain recombines TRBV2 with TRBJ1-1; the D is unclear. Germline CDR1 is SNHLY and CDR2 is FYNNEI. This CDR3 has 14 amino acids. Trimming shortened V by 6 bases and J by 2 bases, and 13 bases separated the two germline ends. The CDR3 nucleotides are TGTGCCAGCAGGCAAACCGCGAGAAACACTGAAGCTTTCTTT. This translates into CASRQTARNTEAFF.

This clonotype has a count of ten or more. The genes are TRBV5-1 and TRBJ2-1, with D uncertain. The CDR3 consists of 14 residues. V shed 4 bases and J shed 3 bases, with 11 bases lying between them. The V gene's germline CDR1 is SGHRS and CDR2 YFSETQ. CDR3 nucleotide sequence: TGCGCCAGCAGCGTAGTATCCAACTACAATGAGCAGTTCTTC. It translates to CASSVVSNYNEQFF.

This clonotype was seen many times. V and J are TRBV3-1 and TRBJ1-2; D may be TRBD1 (5 bases). V was cut by 0 bases and J by 7 bases, with 9 bases left in between. Germline V gene data show CDR1 as LGHDT and CDR2 as YNNKEL (reference sequence). The CDR3 covers 13 residues. The CDR3 sequence: CASSQDEGAGYTF. In DNA, the CDR3 is TGTGCCAGCAGCCAAGACGAAGGGGCTGGCTACACCTTC. Filled out from reference TRBV3-1 and TRBJ1-2, the complete variable domain reads DTAVSQTPKYLVTQMGNDKSIKCEQNLGHDTMYWYKQDSKKFLKIMFSYNNKELIINETVPNRFSPKSPDKAHLNLHINSLELGDSAVYFCASSQDEGAGYTFGSGTRLTVV.

J is TRBJ1-1 and V is TRBV2; D is perhaps TRBD1 (5 bases). Deletions cut 5 bases from V and 5 bases from J, with 9 bases between. The CDR3 runs 12 residues. CDR1 and CDR2 (germline): SNHLY, FYNNEI. For the CDR3, the DNA is TGTGCCAGCAGTAGGGGAAGGACTGAAGCTTTCTTT. Its translation: CASSRGRTEAFF.

The chain has TRBV5-1 and TRBJ2-2; D gene ambiguous. Germline CDR1 is SGHRS and CDR2 is YFSETQ. This CDR3 comprises 15 residues. The V end lost 4 bases, the J end lost 3 bases, and 13 bases lay between the germline ends. The CDR3 bases are TGCGCCAGCAGCCATGACAAGATCCACACCGGGGAGCTGTTTTTT. Protein sequence: CASSHDKIHTGELFF.

In its sample, this clonotype was seen a few times. The gene calls are TRBV30 and TRBJ1-1; D gene uncertain. This CDR3 has 13 residues. The V gene's germline CDR1 is GTSNPN and CDR2 SVGIG (reference sequence). V was cut by 0 bases and J by 3 bases, with 8 bases left in between. CDR3 DNA sequence: TGTGCCTGGAGTGTACGGTGGGACACTGAAGCTTTCTTT. Its translation is CAWSVRWDTEAFF.